The 20 T cell receptor beta chains reported below all come from one sample, sequenced in a study of cytomegalovirus exposure and HLA in healthy donors. The table came from immunoSEQ multiplex PCR; TCRdb's copy has only in-frame clones and leaves some out. Of around 69,000 clones listed, over 90% were seen once; the top ten hold roughly 4.7%. Material: PBMCs. All receptors derive from a woman aged 18-29 years in good health and CMV-seropositive.

The J gene is TRBJ2-1, the V gene TRBV14, with 13 bases fitting TRBD2. Germline CDR1 and CDR2: SGHDN and FVKESK. V lost 5 bases, J lost 4 bases, and 5 bases stayed unmatched. This CDR3 is 16 amino acids long. The CDR3 nucleotides are TGTGCCAGCAGCATGGGACTAGCGGGACCATACAATGAGCAGTTCTTC. Amino acid sequence: CASSMGLAGPYNEQFF.

The rearrangement links TRBV15 to TRBJ2-7, with 8 positions matching TRBD1. This CDR3 spans 13 amino acids. CDR1 and CDR2 (germline): LNHNV, YYDKDF (reference sequence). V dropped 2 bases and J dropped 5; count of bases not matched to a gene: 2. CDR3 DNA sequence: TGTGCCACCAGCAGAAGGACAGGGAACGAGCAGTACTTC. Protein product: CATSRRTGNEQYF.

J is TRBJ2-2 and V is TRBV9; D perhaps matches TRBD1 (5 bases). The CDR3 has 12 amino acids. Trimming removed 3 bases at V and 7 bases at J, with 7 bases between. CDR1 is SGDLS, CDR2 YYNGEE, per germline. In DNA form, the CDR3 reads TGTGCCAGCAGCGCCGACAGCGGGGAGCTGTTTTTT. This translates into CASSADSGELFF.

This chain connects TRBV27 to TRBJ2-4, with D unresolved. The CDR3 length is 13 residues. The germline gives CDR1 MNHEY, CDR2 SMNVEV (reference sequence). V was cut by 4 bases and J by 3 bases, with 7 bases left in between. For the CDR3, the DNA is TGTGCCAGCAGTTCCCAGAACAAAAACATTCAGTACTTC. Translation: CASSSQNKNIQYF.

The V and J genes are TRBV7-8 and TRBJ2-1; 7 nucleotides agree with TRBD2. The length of the CDR3 is 17 residues. V lost 0 bases to trimming and J lost 4 bases; unmatched junction nucleotides: 9. From germline, CDR1 is SGHVS and CDR2 FQNEAQ. CDR3 nucleotides: TGTGCCAGCAGCTTAGCAAGGGCGGGAGTAGGGTACAATGAGCAGTTCTTC. Protein sequence: CASSLARAGVGYNEQFF.

The genes are TRBV2 and TRBJ2-7; D uncertain. Trimming took off 7 bases at V and 4 bases at J, with 8 bases between the two ends. Germline V CDR1 and CDR2: SNHLY, FYNNEI. The CDR3 totals 11 residues. The CDR3 spells CASTEFYEQYF. As DNA, the CDR3 is TGTGCCAGCACCGAGTTTTACGAGCAGTACTTC.

The gene calls are TRBV6-5 and TRBJ2-7, with D uncertain. V dropped 0 bases and J dropped 5 bases, with 14 bases sitting between them. From germline, CDR1 is MNHEY and CDR2 SVGAGI. The CDR3 runs 15 residues. CDR3 region: CASSYSPPSVHEQYF. Written as DNA, the CDR3 is TGTGCCAGCAGTTACTCACCCCCATCAGTTCACGAGCAGTACTTC.

The gene calls are TRBV6-1 and TRBJ1-2; tentatively, D is TRBD1 (5 bases). In germline, CDR1 is MNHNS, CDR2 SASEGT. The ends were cut back, 2 bases at V and 4 bases at J, with 8 bases in the middle. The CDR3 runs 13 residues. CDR3 coding DNA: TGTGCCAGCAGTGAACAAAGGGGCTATGGCTACACCTTC. Its protein is CASSEQRGYGYTF.

This clone was seen a single time. V is TRBV7-8 and J is TRBJ2-1, with 10 positions matching TRBD1. The CDR3 has 15 residues. CDR1 is SGHVS and CDR2 is FQNEAQ in the germline V gene. The V gene end was trimmed by 1 base and the J gene end by 8 bases; junction bases not matched to a gene: 5. CDR3 nucleotide sequence: TGTGCCAGCAGCTTAGGGACAGGGGGGGTATATGAGCAGTTCTTC. This encodes CASSLGTGGVYEQFF.

The chain joins TRBV5-4 to TRBJ2-2, with TRBD2 matching over 8 bases. The CDR3 spans 15 residues. Germline loops: CDR1 SGHNT, CDR2 YYREEE (reference sequence). V dropped 1 base and J dropped 7; count of bases not matched to a gene: 6. The CDR3 loop reads CASSLREGPGGELFF. The CDR3 nucleotides read TGTGCCAGCAGCTTGCGGGAGGGCCCTGGCGGGGAGCTGTTTTTT.

The chain recombines TRBV4-3 with TRBJ2-7; possibly TRBD1 for D (5 bases). The germline V gene has CDR1 LGHNA and CDR2 YSLEER. The CDR3 extends over 14 amino acids. Trimming stripped 0 bases from V and 4 bases from J, with 10 bases between. The CDR3 spells CASSQDNQGYEQYF. The CDR3 coding sequence is TGCGCCAGCAGCCAAGATAATCAGGGTTACGAGCAGTACTTC.

This clone appeared once. V usage is TRBV19 and J usage is TRBJ1-1; unclear D gene. Trimming left V 7 bases short and J 2 bases short, with 14 bases between. Germline lookup yields CDR1 LNHDA and CDR2 SQIVND (reference sequence). CDR3 length: 14 residues. The CDR3 sequence is CASKKGVYNTEAFF. The CDR3 DNA is TGTGCCAGTAAAAAGGGAGTTTATAACACTGAAGCTTTCTTT.

The chain employs TRBV28 and TRBJ1-2; D gene uncertain. CDR3 length: 17 amino acids. The germline V gene encodes CDR1 MDHEN and CDR2 SYDVKM. V lost 6 bases, J lost 0 bases, and 20 bases lay in between. In nucleotides, the CDR3 is TGTGCCAGCAGAGATCCCGGGATCGAATTAGCTAACTATGGCTACACCTTC. Amino acid sequence: CASRDPGIELANYGYTF.

The gene calls are TRBV5-8 and TRBJ2-3; D ambiguous. V was clipped by 2 bases and J by 7 bases, with 8 bases between them. CDR1 and CDR2 from the germline V gene are SGHTS and YDEGEE. This CDR3 comprises 12 residues. The CDR3 protein is CASSFLENTQYF. The CDR3, as DNA: TGTGCCAGCAGCTTCCTAGAAAATACGCAGTATTTT.

CDR3 loop: CASSPRLGSNGEQYF. Written as DNA, the CDR3 is TGTGCCAGCAGCCCTCGACTAGGAAGTAACGGCGAGCAGTACTTC. The rearrangement uses TRBV6-5 and TRBJ2-7, with D possibly TRBD2 on 6 matching bases. Germline loops: CDR1 MNHEY, CDR2 SVGAGI. This CDR3 comprises 15 residues. V was shortened by 6 bases and J by 6 bases, with 21 bases between the two germline ends.

This clone was found once. The chain carries TRBV9 and TRBJ2-3, with 7 bases lining up with TRBD1. The CDR3 contains 15 residues. V shed 3 bases and J 0 bases; nucleotides not matched to a gene: 4. Per germline, CDR1 SGDLS and CDR2 YYNGEE. CDR3 residues: CASSAGTESTDTQYF. The CDR3 nucleotides are TGTGCCAGCAGCGCTGGGACAGAAAGCACAGATACGCAGTATTTT.

The V gene is TRBV5-6, the J gene TRBJ2-1; perhaps TRBD2 as D (5 bases). V lost 5 bases and J 6 bases, leaving 21 bases between the germline ends. Germline V gene lookup returns CDR1 SGHDT and CDR2 YYEEEE. The CDR3 length is 16 residues. The CDR3 loop is CASRSWGEGAGNEQFF. CDR3 sequence (DNA): TGTGCCAGCAGAAGTTGGGGAGAAGGTGCTGGCAATGAGCAGTTCTTC. The whole variable domain, remainder taken from reference TRBV5-6 and TRBJ2-1, is DAGVTQSPTHLIKTRGQQVTLRCSPKSGHDTVSWYQQALGQGPQFIFQYYEEEERQRGNFPDRFSGHQFPNYSSELNVNALLLGDSALYLCASRSWGEGAGNEQFFGPGTRLTVL.

The chain combines TRBV11-1 with TRBJ1-2; D might be TRBD1 (6 bases). CDR1 is SGHAT, CDR2 FQDESV, per germline (reference sequence). V gave up 6 bases and J gave up 3 bases, with 8 bases separating them. The CDR3 has 12 residues. The CDR3 DNA follows: TGTGCCAGCAGACAGGGAGACTATGGCTACACCTTC. Translated: CASRQGDYGYTF.

The J gene is TRBJ2-1, the V gene TRBV25-1, with TRBD2 matching over 11 bases. Trimming took 10 bases from V and 7 from J; bases not matched to a gene: 6. CDR3 size: 13 residues. Per germline, CDR1 MGHDK and CDR2 SYGVNS. CDR3 DNA sequence: TGTGCCACTACTAGCGGGAGAGAGAATGAGCAGTTCTTC. As protein: CATTSGRENEQFF.

The gene calls are TRBV6-6 and TRBJ1-2; no clear D gene. Trimming pared 6 bases from V and 7 bases from J, leaving 21 bases between. Germline V CDR1 and CDR2: MNHNY, SVGAGI (reference sequence). This CDR3 is built from 15 residues. The DNA of the CDR3 is TGTGCCAGCAGACCCCCGGGGTTTAGTGTAAGTGGCTACACCTTC. Translated, it gives CASRPPGFSVSGYTF.